A selection of T cell receptor beta chains follows, all from one sample in a study of CD8+ T cells in alopecia areata. The assay was immunoSEQ multiplex PCR, and TCRdb's table has in-frame clones only and misses some. The sample lists 150,000 or so clones; approximately 50% were seen once. Material: CD4+ T cells sorted from blood. The receptors here all came from a human donor with alopecia areata. The conserved cysteine and the conserved F or W are not part of the CDR3 here. The order of the fields is CDR3 protein, V gene, clone size, D gene. A D gene is named only where the DNA matches it firmly. Some rows have no size entry. The others give once, few or many, or a class for an expanded clone.

CDR3 protein: ASSPAGVFTDTQY
V gene: TRBV5-4
clone size: .
D gene: TRBD2

CDR3 protein: ACSTGTGNYEQY
V gene: TRBV6-1
clone size: .
D gene: .

CDR3 protein: ASTSRDTQY
V gene: TRBV28
clone size: .
D gene: .

CDR3 protein: ASSPDGSYEQY
V gene: TRBV5-1
clone size: .
D gene: .

CDR3 protein: ASSFRDVETQY
V gene: TRBV27
clone size: .
D gene: .

CDR3 protein: ASSTRQDYGYT
V gene: TRBV28
clone size: .
D gene: .

CDR3 protein: SVVGTSGYNEQF
V gene: TRBV29-1
clone size: .
D gene: TRBD2

CDR3 protein: ASSTREF
V gene: TRBV23-1
clone size: .
D gene: .

CDR3 protein: ASSTGGGSYT
V gene: TRBV28
clone size: .
D gene: TRBD1

CDR3 protein: ASILDSYNEQF
V gene: TRBV2
clone size: few
D gene: .

CDR3 protein: ASSSNQETQY
V gene: TRBV5-1
clone size: .
D gene: .

CDR3 protein: SVEDQELRTQY
V gene: TRBV29-1
clone size: .
D gene: .

CDR3 protein: SVERALNTEAF
V gene: TRBV29-1
clone size: .
D gene: .

CDR3 protein: SVANPGAQH
V gene: TRBV29-1
clone size: few
D gene: .

CDR3 protein: ASSRSRPDQETQY
V gene: TRBV7-8
clone size: few
D gene: .

CDR3 protein: ASSIPGRGEETQY
V gene: TRBV19
clone size: few
D gene: .

CDR3 protein: ASSFFISVLYT
V gene: TRBV5-6
clone size: .
D gene: .

CDR3 protein: ASSLVVPTDEQF
V gene: TRBV27
clone size: few
D gene: .

CDR3 protein: ASSYSGRDWDTQY
V gene: TRBV7-2
clone size: .
D gene: TRBD2

CDR3 protein: ASSNYPGQGQETQY
V gene: TRBV5-1
clone size: .
D gene: TRBD1

CDR3 protein: AWSSSGLTDTQY
V gene: TRBV30
clone size: .
D gene: TRBD2

CDR3 protein: ASSWGRDSYEQY
V gene: TRBV5-1
clone size: once
D gene: TRBD1

CDR3 protein: ASSRQHGEQY
V gene: TRBV9
clone size: .
D gene: .

CDR3 protein: SVARGLIYEQY
V gene: TRBV29-1
clone size: .
D gene: .

CDR3 protein: ASSESTGRQY
V gene: TRBV2
clone size: .
D gene: .

CDR3 protein: ASSLNGQTEQY
V gene: TRBV5-1
clone size: few
D gene: .

CDR3 protein: ASSLYQGGEQF
V gene: TRBV5-4
clone size: few
D gene: .

CDR3 protein: ASVLKGQTNYGYT
V gene: TRBV5-6
clone size: .
D gene: TRBD1

CDR3 protein: AGNQGQGAYEQY
V gene: TRBV2
clone size: .
D gene: TRBD1

CDR3 protein: ASSFLGQGTDTQY
V gene: TRBV27
clone size: .
D gene: TRBD1

CDR3 protein: ASSAGGRPEQY
V gene: TRBV6-1
clone size: .
D gene: TRBD2

CDR3 protein: ASSRPTSGTEQY
V gene: TRBV6-5
clone size: few
D gene: TRBD2

CDR3 protein: SAPWNEQF
V gene: TRBV20-1
clone size: once
D gene: .

CDR3 protein: ASSAVGLAGVGEQF
V gene: TRBV7-6
clone size: once
D gene: TRBD2

CDR3 protein: SVGAAGGRFDEQY
V gene: TRBV29-1
clone size: .
D gene: TRBD2